The rows below give T cell receptor beta chains drawn from one sample of a study of neurological immune-mediated disorders. TCRdb reanalysed the 5' RACE reads using MiXCR and keeps one entry per CDR3 protein. The sample consists of around 62,000 distinct CDR3 sequences, around 4% of them appearing once. Sequenced input: PBMCs. The receptors shown here come from a man aged 45-60 years with multiple sclerosis. Both conserved end residues are part of each CDR3. The order of the fields is D gene, V gene, J gene, clone size, CDR3 DNA, CDR3 protein. A D gene is named only where the DNA matches it firmly. Size is stated as how often the clone was seen (once, few, many) or a class if it is expanded.

TRBD2	TRBV4-3	TRBJ2-1	many	TGCGCCAGCAGCCAACAAGGGGGCGGACTAGCGGGGGGTGCCTACTACAATGAGCAGTTCTTC	CASSQQGGGLAGGAYYNEQFF
.	TRBV5-1	TRBJ2-2	many	TGCGCCAGCAGCTTGGTTATGGGCACCGGGGAGCTGTTTTTT	CASSLVMGTGELFF
TRBD1	TRBV9	TRBJ2-1	many	TGTGCCAGCAGCGCGGGGACAGGGGGCTACAATGAGCAGTTCTTC	CASSAGTGGYNEQFF
TRBD1	TRBV20-1	TRBJ1-1	many	TGCAGCAAAACAGGGGAGAGGACTGAAGCTTTCTTT	CSKTGERTEAFF
TRBD1	TRBV12-3/TRBV12-4	TRBJ1-1	many	TGTGCCAGCACGGAACAGGGGTACACTGAAGCTTTCTTT	CASTEQGYTEAFF
.	TRBV7-3	TRBJ2-7	many	TGTGCCAGCAGCCCCCAACAGGGTACCGAGCAGTACTTC	CASSPQQGTEQYF
.	TRBV7-8	TRBJ2-5	many	TGTGCCAGCAGCTTAGTCATGGGAAGCCAAGAGACCCAGTACTTC	CASSLVMGSQETQYF
.	TRBV20-1	TRBJ1-5	many	TGCAGTGCACAAAGGGGAGAGGGAAATCAGCCCCAGCATTTT	CSAQRGEGNQPQHF
TRBD1	TRBV29-1	TRBJ1-1	many	TGCAGCGTTGGGGGGACAGGGGGCCCTGAAGCTTTCTTT	CSVGGTGGPEAFF
.	TRBV9	TRBJ2-7	many	TGTGCCAGCAGCCCACAACCGGTGGGAGGATCCTACGAGCAGTACTTC	CASSPQPVGGSYEQYF
.	TRBV5-1	TRBJ2-3	many	TGCGCCAGCAGCCCACTTGGGTTTCAGAGGACCAGCACAGATACGCAGTATTTT	CASSPLGFQRTSTDTQYF
.	TRBV20-1	TRBJ1-6	many	.	CSARDLVGQGINSPLNF
.	TRBV20-1	TRBJ2-6	many	TGCAGTGCTAGTGGTCTTGCTGGGGCCAACGTCCTGACTTTC	CSASGLAGANVLTF
.	TRBV7-2	TRBJ1-2	many	TGTGCCAGCAGCGTCCGGGACGCCCCTACGGGCGGCTACACCTTC	CASSVRDAPTGGYTF
TRBD1	TRBV9	TRBJ2-2	many	TGTGCCAGCAGCTCGCGCCCCGGGACAGGGAACGGGGAGCTGTTTTTT	CASSSRPGTGNGELFF
.	TRBV7-9	TRBJ1-4	many	TGTGCCAGCAGCCCTCTAGCGGGATTCGATGAAAAACTGTTTTTT	CASSPLAGFDEKLFF
.	TRBV18	TRBJ2-3	many	TGTGCCAGCTCACCACCGCAGCGGATGCAGGTACCAGATACGCAGTATTTT	CASSPPQRMQVPDTQYF
.	TRBV20-1	TRBJ1-5	many	TGCAGTGCTAGCGTCCCCTGGGGCAATCAGCCCCAGCATTTT	CSASVPWGNQPQHF
.	TRBV12-5	TRBJ2-1	many	TGTGCTAGTGGTTTGGTACTCTCAGGGTCGTGGGGGCCCGGCAATGAGCAGTTCTTC	CASGLVLSGSWGPGNEQFF
.	TRBV4-1	TRBJ1-6	many	TGCGCCAGCAGCCAAGTCGGTGGTCGGAATTCACCCCTCCACTTT	CASSQVGGRNSPLHF
.	TRBV6-2/TRBV6-3	TRBJ1-6	many	TGTGCCAGCAGTTACTCGACAGCCAATTCACCCCTCCACTTT	CASSYSTANSPLHF
.	TRBV29-1	TRBJ1-4	many	TGCAGCAACTGGGGCTACATGGAAAAACTGTTTTTT	CSNWGYMEKLFF
TRBD1	TRBV7-2	TRBJ1-1	many	TGTGCCAGCAGCCATACAGGGGGCTGGACTGAAGCTTTCTTT	CASSHTGGWTEAFF
TRBD1	TRBV6-6	TRBJ1-5	many	TGTGCCAGCAGTTACTTTTTACAGGGGGAAGCTAGGCCCCAGCATTTT	CASSYFLQGEARPQHF
.	TRBV7-3	TRBJ2-6	many	TGTGCCAGCAGCCTCCGCGGGTCTGGGGCCAACGTCCTGACTTTC	CASSLRGSGANVLTF
TRBD2	TRBV5-4	TRBJ2-1	many	TGTGCCAGCAGCTTGGATGGACTAGCGGGGGGAAGCTCCTACAATGAGCAGTTCTTC	CASSLDGLAGGSSYNEQFF
TRBD1	TRBV20-1	TRBJ2-3	many	TGCAGTGCTAGAGATTGGGGGGGACAGGGGCGTTCAGATACGCAGTATTTT	CSARDWGGQGRSDTQYF